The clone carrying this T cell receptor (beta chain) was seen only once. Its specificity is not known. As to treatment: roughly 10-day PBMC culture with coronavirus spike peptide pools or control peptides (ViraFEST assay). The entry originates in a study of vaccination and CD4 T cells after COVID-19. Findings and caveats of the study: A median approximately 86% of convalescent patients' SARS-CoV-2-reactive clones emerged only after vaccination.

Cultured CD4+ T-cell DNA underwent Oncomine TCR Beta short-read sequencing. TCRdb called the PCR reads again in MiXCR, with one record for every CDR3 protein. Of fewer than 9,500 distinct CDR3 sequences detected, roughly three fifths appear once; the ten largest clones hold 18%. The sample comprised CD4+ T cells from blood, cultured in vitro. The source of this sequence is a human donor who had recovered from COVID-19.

The DNA of the CDR3 is TGTGCCAGCAGTCCCGACAGGGTTGCTTTCTTT. This encodes CASSPDRVAFF. This chain connects TRBV6-1 to TRBJ1-1, with 7 nucleotides matching TRBD1. Germline V gene lookup returns CDR1 MNHNS and CDR2 SASEGT. The CDR3 has 11 residues. The V gene end was trimmed by 5 bases and the J gene end by 11 bases; junction bases not matched to a gene: 5.